This TCR beta chain was sequenced for a study of GPR56 and killer-like receptors on CD4 memory cells (dated by TCRdb to between 2019 and 2020). At the level of the whole study: It was proposed in the study that human CD4+ memory T-cell differentiation and cytokine production potential are marked by progressive acquisition of KLRB1, KLRG1, GPR56 and then KLRF1. The healthy blood donors were described in the study as age-matched to the liver disease patients, whose median age was nearly 70 years.

Worth noting for this clonotype: Its antigen remains unidentified.

Sequencing was carried out with an Illumina HiSeq 2500. Sequencing libraries were built by amplifying the recombined TCRbeta locus with a previously published PCR protocol. On the authors' methods: Reads whose average quality score was below 30 were removed, and the reads that remained were processed with IMSEQ. Each clonotype was defined by Vbeta gene, Jbeta gene and CDR3 amino acid sequence. To quantify how much the repertoires of different populations overlapped, the Morisita-Horn index was computed on the top 100 expanded clones. Renyi diversity profiles calculated on the top 100 expanded clones were used to evaluate clonal diversity. TCRdb reprocessed the reads, and each CDR3 protein sequence is entered once, without DNA. TCRdb's processing, not the authors', yielded these V and J calls. The sample's records list 2,400 or so distinct CDR3 sequences. The ten largest clones capture 4% of the sample.

The study at large found these results: Rather than covering full repertoires, the diversity and similarity analyses were limited to the 100 most expanded clones in each population. TCR repertoire overlap was especially strong between late populations 4 and 5, and population 3 also partly overlapped. The clones that dominated late populations 4 and 5 were also present in early populations 1 and 2, and the authors interpreted this finding as evidence for linear differentiation. Clonal frequency was low in the marker-negative population and rose progressively along the proposed pathway, while TCRbeta diversity fell correspondingly.

Prior to TCRbeta sequencing, five KLR/GPR56-defined CD4+ populations were enriched by fluorescence-activated cell sorting. To test a linear memory differentiation pathway, the researchers sequenced TCRbeta repertoires from five CD4+ T-cell subsets that were defined by expression of KLRB1, KLRG1, GPR56 and KLRF1. TCR-sequenced cells came from peripheral blood of healthy control individuals, reported as five donors in the TCRbeta analysis figure. Heparinized peripheral blood was collected, and every sample was processed within one hour of retrieval. To isolate peripheral blood mononuclear cells, blood was diluted 1:2 in PBS and put through Biocoll density gradient centrifugation at room temperature. Before flow sorting, CD4+ T cells were enriched from freshly isolated PBMCs by magnetic sorting with anti-CD4 MicroBeads. A BD FACSAria II was used to sort CD4+ T cells enriched from PBMCs of healthy donors according to marker expression. Surface staining used anti-KLRB1 clone 191B8, anti-KLRF1 clone 4A4.D10 and anti-KLRG1 clone REA261 antibodies from Miltenyi Biotec.

From its cysteine to its phenylalanine, the CDR3 spans 16 amino acids. No DNA has been recorded. Based on the germline V gene, the CDR1 and CDR2 sequences are MGHRA and YSYEKL. The chain links TRBV4-1 with TRBJ1-1; lacking DNA, the TRBD1 call made by TCRdb goes unchecked. The sample consisted of memory CD4+ T cells from blood. The TCR sequence derives from a human donor in good health. The CDR3 reads as follows: CASRLGQGGFNTEAFF.